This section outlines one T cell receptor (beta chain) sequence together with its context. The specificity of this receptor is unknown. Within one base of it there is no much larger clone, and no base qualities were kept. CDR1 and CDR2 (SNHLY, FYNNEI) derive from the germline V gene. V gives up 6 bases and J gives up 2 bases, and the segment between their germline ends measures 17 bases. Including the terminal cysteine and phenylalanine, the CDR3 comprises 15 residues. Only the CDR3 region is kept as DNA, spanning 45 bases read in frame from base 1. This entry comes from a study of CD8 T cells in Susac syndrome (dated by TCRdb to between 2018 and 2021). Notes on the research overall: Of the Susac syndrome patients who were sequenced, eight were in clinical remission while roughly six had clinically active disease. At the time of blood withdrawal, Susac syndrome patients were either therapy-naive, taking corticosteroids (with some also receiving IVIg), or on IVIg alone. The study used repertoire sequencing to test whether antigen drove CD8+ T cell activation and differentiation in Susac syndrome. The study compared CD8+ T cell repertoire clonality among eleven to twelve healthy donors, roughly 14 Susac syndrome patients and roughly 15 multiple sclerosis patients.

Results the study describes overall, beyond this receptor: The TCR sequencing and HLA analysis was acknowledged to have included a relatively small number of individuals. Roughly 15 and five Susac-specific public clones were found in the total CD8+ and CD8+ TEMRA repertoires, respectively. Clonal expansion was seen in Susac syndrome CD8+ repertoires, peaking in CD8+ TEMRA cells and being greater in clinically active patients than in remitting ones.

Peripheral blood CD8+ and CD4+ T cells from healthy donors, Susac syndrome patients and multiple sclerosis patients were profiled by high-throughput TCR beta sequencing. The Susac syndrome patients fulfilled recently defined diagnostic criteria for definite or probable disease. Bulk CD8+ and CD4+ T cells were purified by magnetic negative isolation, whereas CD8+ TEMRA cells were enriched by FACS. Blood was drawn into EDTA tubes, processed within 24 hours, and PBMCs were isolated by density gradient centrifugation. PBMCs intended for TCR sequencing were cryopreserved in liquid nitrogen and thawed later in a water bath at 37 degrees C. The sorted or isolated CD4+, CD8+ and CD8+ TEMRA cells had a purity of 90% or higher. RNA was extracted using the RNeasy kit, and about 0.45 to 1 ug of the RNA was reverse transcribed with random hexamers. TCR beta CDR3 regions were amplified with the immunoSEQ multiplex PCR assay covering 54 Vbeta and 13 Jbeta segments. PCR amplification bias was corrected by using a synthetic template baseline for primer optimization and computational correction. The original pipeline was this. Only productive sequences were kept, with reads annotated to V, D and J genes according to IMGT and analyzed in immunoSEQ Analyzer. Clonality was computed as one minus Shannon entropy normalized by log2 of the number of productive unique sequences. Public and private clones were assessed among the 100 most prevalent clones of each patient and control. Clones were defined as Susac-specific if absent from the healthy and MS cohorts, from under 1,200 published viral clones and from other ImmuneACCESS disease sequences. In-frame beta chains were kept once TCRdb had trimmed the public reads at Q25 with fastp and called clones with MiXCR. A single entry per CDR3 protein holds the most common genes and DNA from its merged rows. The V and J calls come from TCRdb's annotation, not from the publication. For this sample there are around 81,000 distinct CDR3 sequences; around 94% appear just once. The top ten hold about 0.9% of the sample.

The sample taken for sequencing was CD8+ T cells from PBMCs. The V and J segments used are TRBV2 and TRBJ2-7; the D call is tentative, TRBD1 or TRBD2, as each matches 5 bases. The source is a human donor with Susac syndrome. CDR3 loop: CASSIPGPKAYEQYF. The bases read TGTGCCAGCAGCATCCCGGGGCCGAAAGCCTACGAGCAGTACTTC.